One and the same sample provided the 21 T cell receptor beta chains below, sequenced in a study of blood T cell repertoires in COVID-19. Generated by immunoSEQ multiplex PCR, the TCRdb table keeps only in-frame clones and is missing some. This sample has under 150,000 clones, with 76% found just once. Material: peripheral blood. The receptors originated from a woman at least 80 years old with active or convalescent COVID-19.

The rearrangement uses TRBV29-1 and TRBJ1-1; D may be TRBD1 (6 bases). V was trimmed by 0 bases and J by 10 bases, leaving 12 bases between them. This CDR3 has 12 amino acids. The germline V gene has CDR1 SQVTM and CDR2 ANQGSEA. In DNA, the CDR3 is TGCAGCGTTGAAGAGGGGGCGCGTCCAGCTTTCTTT. Its translation is CSVEEGARPAFF.

The chain employs TRBV27 and TRBJ2-2; 11 nucleotides line up with TRBD2. The germline V gene encodes CDR1 MNHEY and CDR2 SMNVEV (reference sequence). This CDR3 comprises 15 residues. The V segment lost 5 bases and the J segment 4 bases; nucleotides outside the gene matches: 3. CDR3: CASSQLAGATGELFF. The CDR3 DNA sequence: TGTGCCAGCAGTCAACTAGCGGGGGCCACCGGGGAGCTGTTTTTT.

The rearrangement joins TRBV28 to TRBJ1-2; 8 nucleotides align to TRBD1. Unmatched junction bases numbered 7, after V lost 6 bases and J lost 7 bases. The CDR3 is made up of 13 amino acids. The germline CDR1 and CDR2 sequences are MDHEN and SYDVKM. CDR3 DNA: TGTGCCAGCAGCAACCCAGGGGGCGGTGGCTACACCTTC. Residues: CASSNPGGGGYTF.

This clone was counted a few times. The chain couples TRBV3-1 (or the pseudogene TRBV3-2) to TRBJ2-5; 9 nucleotides match TRBD2. Germline lookup yields CDR1 LGHDT and CDR2 YNNKEL (reference sequence). With V trimmed by 4 bases and J by 5 bases, 17 bases remained unmatched. CDR3 length: 18 residues. CDR3 amino acids: CASSRTAMGGGAEETQYF. CDR3 DNA: TGTGCCAGCAGCCGTACCGCGATGGGCGGGGGGGCTGAGGAGACCCAGTACTTC.

The DNA of the CDR3 is TGTGCCAGCAGCCGCCAACAGGGTGGCTATGGCTACACCTTC. Its protein product is CASSRQQGGYGYTF. This rearrangement joins TRBV14 to TRBJ1-2; D possibly corresponds to TRBD1 (6 bases). With 4 bases removed from V and 4 bases from J, the gap between germline ends came to 13 bases. This CDR3 has 14 amino acids. The germline V gene has CDR1 SGHDN and CDR2 FVKESK. Full variable domain (outside the CDR3, taken from reference TRBV14 and TRBJ1-2): EAGVTQFPSHSVIEKGQTVTLRCDPISGHDNLYWYRRVMGKEIKFLLHFVKESKQDESGMPNNRFLAERTGGTYSTLKVQPAELEDSGVYFCASSRQQGGYGYTFGSGTRLTVV.

This chain connects TRBV5-4 to TRBJ2-5; D unclear. The CDR3 runs 16 residues. V lost 3 bases and J lost 1, with 16 bases in between. CDR1 SGHNT and CDR2 YYREEE come from the germline V gene (reference sequence). The CDR3 reads CASSSAALGFQETQYF. CDR3 nucleotides: TGTGCCAGCAGCTCGGCGGCTCTAGGTTTCCAAGAGACCCAGTACTTC.

The CDR3 DNA follows: TGTGCCAGCAGAAAGACAGGGGGAAACACCATATATTTT. Amino acids: CASRKTGGNTIYF. This rearrangement joins TRBV12-3 or TRBV12-4 to TRBJ1-3; the match to TRBD1 covers 7 bases. V was clipped by 6 bases and J by 4 bases; unmatched bases: 3. CDR3 length equals 13 residues.

J is TRBJ2-1 and V is TRBV9, with D possibly TRBD2 on 6 matching bases. Between the trimmed V and J ends, which lost 3 bases and 0 bases, there was a span of 16 bases. Germline V lookup: CDR1 SGDLS, CDR2 YYNGEE. CDR3 length equals 17 residues. In nucleotides, the CDR3 is TGTGCCAGCAGCGCGACCCCACACGGGGGCTCCTACAATGAGCAGTTCTTC. This codes for CASSATPHGGSYNEQFF. Full variable domain (outside the CDR3, taken from reference TRBV9 and TRBJ2-1): DSGVTQTPKHLITATGQRVTLRCSPRSGDLSVYWYQQSLDQGLQFLIQYYNGEERAKGNILERFSAQQFPDLHSELNLSSLELGDSALYFCASSATPHGGSYNEQFFGPGTRLTVL.

This clone counts as large. The CDR3 DNA follows: TGCGCCAGCAGTGAGTCAGCCGGGACAGGGTCCTACGAGCAGTACTTC. It translates to CASSESAGTGSYEQYF. This chain uses TRBV10-2 with TRBJ2-7; 9 bases are a match to TRBD1. Germline lookup yields CDR1 WSHSY and CDR2 SAAADI. Trimming took 0 bases from V and 1 from J; bases not matched to a gene: 4. The CDR3 is 16 residues long.

The chain uses TRBV2 and TRBJ1-1, with 9 nucleotides matching TRBD1. Trimming at V came to 6 bases and at J to 4 bases, leaving 3 bases not matched to a gene. Germline CDR1 reads SNHLY; CDR2 reads FYNNEI. The CDR3 length is 13 residues. This CDR3 reads CASRGTGLTEAFF. CDR3 coding DNA: TGTGCCAGCAGGGGGACAGGGCTCACTGAAGCTTTCTTT.

Many counts were recorded for this clone. This rearrangement joins TRBV5-8 to TRBJ2-1; D may be TRBD1 (6 bases). Germline V lookup: CDR1 SGHTS, CDR2 YDEGEE. The CDR3 totals 15 residues. With 5 bases removed from V and 6 bases from J, the gap between germline ends came to 18 bases. CDR3 in amino acids: CASSSRSQGSNEQFF. Here the CDR3 DNA reads TGTGCCAGCAGTTCGAGATCGCAGGGGAGCAATGAGCAGTTCTTC.

This chain joins TRBV11-1 and TRBJ2-5; a weak D match, TRBD1 (6 bases). This CDR3 is 13 amino acids long. V lost 3 bases and J lost 4, with 9 bases in between. Germline-derived CDR1 and CDR2 are SGHAT and FQDESV (reference sequence). CDR3 residues: CASSFPGAETQYF. The CDR3 DNA sequence: TGTGCCAGCAGCTTCCCAGGGGCAGAGACCCAGTACTTC.

This clone is a singleton in its sample. The rearrangement uses TRBV5-1 and TRBJ2-7; 10 nucleotides line up with TRBD1. Germline V gene sequence: CDR1 SGHRS, CDR2 YFSETQ. The junction had 3 bases not matched to a gene; V was cut back by 3 bases and J by 0 bases. The length of the CDR3 is 15 residues. The CDR3 bases are TGCGCCAGCAGCTACCGGGACAGGGGCTCCTACGAGCAGTACTTC. Translating gives CASSYRDRGSYEQYF.

The rearrangement links TRBV9 to TRBJ2-2; D is unclear. The V and J ends lost 3 bases and 7 bases respectively, with 13 bases between them. CDR1 is SGDLS, CDR2 YYNGEE, per germline. This CDR3 contains 14 residues. As DNA, the CDR3 is TGTGCCAGCAGCGCCCGCCTCGCAGTCGGGGAGCTGTTTTTT. Translation gives CASSARLAVGELFF.

The chain links TRBV11-3 to TRBJ1-5; tentatively, D is TRBD1 (5 bases). Germline values: CDR1 SGHNT, CDR2 YENEEA. With 5 bases removed from V and 2 bases from J, the gap between germline ends came to 28 bases. CDR3 length: 20 amino acids. CDR3 bases: TGTGCCAGCAGCCGCAGCGTACCGGGCGTGGGGCCCAGGGGCAATCAGCCCCAGCATTTT. This codes for CASSRSVPGVGPRGNQPQHF.

This clone was counted once. The chain employs TRBV12-3 or TRBV12-4 and TRBJ2-5, with TRBD1 as a possible D gene (6 bases). V lost 6 bases to trimming and J lost 3 bases, with 11 bases between them. The CDR3 is 13 residues long. CDR3 loop: CASRDPGEETQYF. Here the CDR3 DNA reads TGTGCCAGCAGGGACCCAGGGGAAGAGACCCAGTACTTC.

This CDR3 reads CASSHDRGSYEQYF. The CDR3, as DNA: TGCGCCAGCAGCCACGACAGGGGCTCCTACGAGCAGTACTTC. This chain joins TRBV5-1 and TRBJ2-7, with 8 bases identical to TRBD1. The CDR3 contains 14 residues. Germline CDR1 reads SGHRS; CDR2 reads YFSETQ. Losses at the gene ends were 4 bases for V and 0 bases for J; bases not matched to a gene: 3.

V is TRBV9 and J is TRBJ2-7, with TRBD2 matching over 9 bases. V lost 0 bases and J lost 2; bases outside the gene matches: 6. Germline assignment: CDR1 SGDLS and CDR2 YYNGEE. The CDR3 contains 16 residues. CDR3 coding DNA: TGTGCCAGCAGCGTAGATGTTAGCGGGGGACCCTACGAGCAGTACTTC. This translates into CASSVDVSGGPYEQYF.

J is TRBJ2-5 and V is TRBV6-6, with 10 bases matching TRBD2. The length of the CDR3 is 14 residues. Looked up from germline, CDR1 is MNHNY and CDR2 is SVGAGI (reference sequence). The J segment lost 4 bases and the V segment lost 10 bases, leaving 9 bases of the junction unmatched. CDR3 nucleotide sequence: TGTGCCATCCGTAGCGGGGGGACGGGAGAGACCCAGTACTTC. Its translation: CAIRSGGTGETQYF.

This chain uses TRBV29-1 with TRBJ2-5; 8 bases fit TRBD2. The length of the CDR3 is 15 residues. Germline V lookup: CDR1 SQVTM, CDR2 ANQGSEA. The J segment lost 2 bases and the V segment lost 4 bases, leaving 9 bases of the junction unmatched. The CDR3 sequence is CSVGVGAGGQETQYF. DNA of the CDR3: TGCAGCGTTGGGGTAGGCGCGGGGGGACAAGAGACCCAGTACTTC. Looking up the rest from reference TRBV29-1 and TRBJ2-5 gives the full variable domain: SAVISQKPSRDICQRGTSLTIQCQVDSQVTMMFWYRQQPGQSLTLIATANQGSEATYESGFVIDKFPISRPNLTFSTLTVSNMSPEDSSIYLCSVGVGAGGQETQYFGPGTRLLVL.

The gene calls are TRBV28 and TRBJ2-2, with TRBD2 matching over 7 bases. This CDR3 comprises 18 residues. Germline V lookup: CDR1 MDHEN, CDR2 SYDVKM. V lost 2 bases and J lost 1; bases outside the gene matches: 10. CDR3 nucleotide sequence: TGTGCCAGCAGTTTAATGTCCCGGGGGGTAAGGAACACCGGGGAGCTGTTTTTT. It is translated as CASSLMSRGVRNTGELFF.